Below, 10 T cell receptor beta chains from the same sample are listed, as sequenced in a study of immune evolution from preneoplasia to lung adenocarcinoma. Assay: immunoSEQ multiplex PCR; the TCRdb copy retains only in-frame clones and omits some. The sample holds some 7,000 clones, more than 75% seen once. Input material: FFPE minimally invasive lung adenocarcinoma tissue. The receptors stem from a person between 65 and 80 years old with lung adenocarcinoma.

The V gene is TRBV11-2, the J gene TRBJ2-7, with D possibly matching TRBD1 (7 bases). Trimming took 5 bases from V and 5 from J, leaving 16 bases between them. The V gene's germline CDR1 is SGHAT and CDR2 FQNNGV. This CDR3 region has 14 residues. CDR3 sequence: CASSHRRGLNEQYF. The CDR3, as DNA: TGTGCCAGCAGCCACCGGAGGGGGCTCAACGAGCAGTACTTC. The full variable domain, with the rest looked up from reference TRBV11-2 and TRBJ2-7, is EAGVAQSPRYKIIEKRQSVAFWCNPISGHATLYWYQQILGQGPKLLIQFQNNGVVDDSQLPKDRFSAERLKGVDSTLKIQPAKLEDSAVYLCASSHRRGLNEQYFGPGTRLTVT.

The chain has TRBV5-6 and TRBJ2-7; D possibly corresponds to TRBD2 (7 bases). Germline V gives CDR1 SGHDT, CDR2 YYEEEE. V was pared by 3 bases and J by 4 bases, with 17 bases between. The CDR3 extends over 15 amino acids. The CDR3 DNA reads TGTGCCAGCAGCTGGGCTTTGGCGGGGGCTTACGAGCAGTACTTC. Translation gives CASSWALAGAYEQYF.

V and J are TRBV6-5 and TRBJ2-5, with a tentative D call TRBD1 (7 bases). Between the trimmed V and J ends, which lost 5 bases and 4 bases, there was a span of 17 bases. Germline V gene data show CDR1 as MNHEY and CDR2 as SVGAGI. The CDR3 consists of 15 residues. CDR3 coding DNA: TGTGCCAGCAGTCAGACAGGGTTGGGGGGAGAGACCCAGTACTTC. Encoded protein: CASSQTGLGGETQYF.

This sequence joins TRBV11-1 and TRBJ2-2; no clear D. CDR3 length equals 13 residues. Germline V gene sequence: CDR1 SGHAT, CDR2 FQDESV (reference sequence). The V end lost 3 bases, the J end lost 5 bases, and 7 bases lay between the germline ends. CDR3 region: CASSFSRTGELFF. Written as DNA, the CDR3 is TGTGCCAGCAGCTTTTCCAGGACCGGGGAGCTGTTTTTT.

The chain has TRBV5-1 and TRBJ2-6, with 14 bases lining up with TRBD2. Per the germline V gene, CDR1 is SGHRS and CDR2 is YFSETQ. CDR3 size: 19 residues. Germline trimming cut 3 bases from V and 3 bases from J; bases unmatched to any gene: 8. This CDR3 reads CASSSPTSGGADGANVLTF. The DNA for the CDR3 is TGCGCCAGCAGCTCCCCGACTAGCGGGGGGGCCGATGGGGCCAACGTCCTGACTTTC.

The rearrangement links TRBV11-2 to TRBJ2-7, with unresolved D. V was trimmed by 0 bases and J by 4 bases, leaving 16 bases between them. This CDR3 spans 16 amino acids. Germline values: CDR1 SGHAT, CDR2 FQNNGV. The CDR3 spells CASSLDWSSHGYEQYF. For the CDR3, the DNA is TGTGCCAGCAGCTTAGATTGGTCATCTCATGGATACGAGCAGTACTTC.

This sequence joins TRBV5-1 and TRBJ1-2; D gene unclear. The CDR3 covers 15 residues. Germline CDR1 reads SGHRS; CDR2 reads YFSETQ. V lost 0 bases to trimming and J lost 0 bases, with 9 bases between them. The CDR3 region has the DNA TGCGCCAGCAGCTTGGAGGGAAATTCTAACTATGGCTACACCTTC. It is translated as CASSLEGNSNYGYTF.

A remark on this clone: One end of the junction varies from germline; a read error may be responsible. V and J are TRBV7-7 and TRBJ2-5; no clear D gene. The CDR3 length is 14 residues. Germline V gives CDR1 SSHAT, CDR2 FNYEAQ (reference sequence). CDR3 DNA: TGTGCTAGCAGCTTAAACGGAAAGCAAGAGACCCAGTACTTC. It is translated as CASSLNGKQETQYF. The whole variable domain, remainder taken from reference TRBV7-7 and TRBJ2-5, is GAGVSQSPRYKVTKRGQDVTLRCDPISSHATLYWYQQALGQGPEFLTYFNYEAQPDKSGLPSDRFSAERPEGSISTLTIQRTEQRDSAMYRCASSLNGKQETQYFGPGTRLLVL.

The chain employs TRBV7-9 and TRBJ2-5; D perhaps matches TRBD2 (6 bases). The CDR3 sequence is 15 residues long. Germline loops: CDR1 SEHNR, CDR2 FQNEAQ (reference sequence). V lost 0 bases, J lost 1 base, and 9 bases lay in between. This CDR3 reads CASSLALGGQETQYF. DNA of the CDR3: TGTGCCAGCAGCTTAGCCCTGGGGGGCCAAGAGACCCAGTACTTC.

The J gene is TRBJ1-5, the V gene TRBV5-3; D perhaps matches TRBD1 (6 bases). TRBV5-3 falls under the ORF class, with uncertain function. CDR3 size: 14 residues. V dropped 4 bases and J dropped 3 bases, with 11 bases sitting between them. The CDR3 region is CARSRRGDNQPQHF. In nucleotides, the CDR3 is TGTGCCAGAAGCCGGAGGGGGGACAATCAGCCCCAGCATTTT.